The rows below give T cell receptor beta chains drawn from one sample of a study of blood T cell repertoires in COVID-19. Method: immunoSEQ multiplex PCR; TCRdb's copy keeps in-frame clones and lacks some. The data show some 74,000 clones, 80% to 90% seen once. The sample consisted of peripheral blood. These receptor sequences come from a woman at least 80 years old with active or convalescent COVID-19. Both conserved end residues are part of each CDR3. The D gene is left open where the match is weak. Only part of the rows carry a size: once, few, many, or a class if the clone is expanded.

>TRBV11-2|TRBJ2-3|TRBD2|NA|16
TGTGCCAGCACCAAGATAGCGGGGCTTCGAACAGATACGCAGTATTTT
CASTKIAGLRTDTQYF
>TRBV6-1|TRBJ1-1|NA|NA|13
TGTGCCAGCAGTGATCAGGGTAACACTGAAGCTTTCTTT
CASSDQGNTEAFF
>TRBV11-2|TRBJ2-6|NA|NA|15
TGTGCCAGCAGCCCGGCGGGCTCTGGGGCCAACGTCCTGACTTTC
CASSPAGSGANVLTF
>TRBV5-1|TRBJ2-1|TRBD1|NA|15
TGCGCCAGCAGCTTGGGACAGGGGACTCTAAATGGGCAGTTCTTC
CASSLGQGTLNGQFF
>TRBV12-3/TRBV12-4|TRBJ1-2|TRBD1|NA|13
TGTGCCAGCAGTTTAGGGACAGGGAATGGCTACACCTTC
CASSLGTGNGYTF
>TRBV30|TRBJ2-7|TRBD2|NA|16
TGTGCCTGGAGCCACTTTAGCGGGGGGCCAACCTACGAGCAGTACTTC
CAWSHFSGGPTYEQYF
>TRBV10-3|TRBJ2-7|TRBD1|NA|14
TGTGCCATCAGAACAGGGGCAAGCTCCTACGAGCAGTACTTC
CAIRTGASSYEQYF
>TRBV19|TRBJ1-1|NA|NA|16
TGTGCCAGTAGTACGGTATTTACAGCTATGAACACTGAAGCTTTCTTT
CASSTVFTAMNTEAFF
>TRBV7-2|TRBJ1-2|TRBD1|NA|14
TGTGCCAGCAGCTTGACAGGGGGCGGGTATGGCTACACCTTC
CASSLTGGGYGYTF
>TRBV5-6|TRBJ1-3|NA|NA|14
TGTGCCAGCAGCGCCCGGGATAGGGGAAACACCATATATTTT
CASSARDRGNTIYF
>TRBV5-6|TRBJ1-6|NA|few|14
TGTGCCAGCAGCTTGGATTCAGCGAATTCACCCCTCCACTTT
CASSLDSANSPLHF
>TRBV5-1|TRBJ2-5|NA|NA|15
TGCGCCAGCAGCTTGGTTGCGGGGTACCAAGAGACCCAGTACTTC
CASSLVAGYQETQYF
>TRBV3-1/TRBV3-2|TRBJ2-5|TRBD2|NA|20
TGTGCCAGCAGCCCGCAGGGCTGGGGACTAGCGGGGACGAGTCAAGAGACCCAGTACTTC
CASSPQGWGLAGTSQETQYF
>TRBV6-2/TRBV6-3|TRBJ2-7|NA|NA|15
TGTGCCAGCAGTCGTCCCCGAGGCCCGTACTACGAGCAGTACTTC
CASSRPRGPYYEQYF
>TRBV4-1|TRBJ2-1|TRBD2|once|18
TGCGCCAGCAGGCGGGACCCTTTTTCTAGCGGGAGGAAGGATGAGCAGTTCTTC
CASRRDPFSSGRKDEQFF
>TRBV10-3|TRBJ2-3|TRBD1|NA|14
TGTGCCGCGAACGGACAGGACTCAGGAGATACGCAGTATTTT
CAANGQDSGDTQYF
>TRBV7-3|TRBJ1-2|TRBD1|NA|17
TGTGCCAGCAGCTTAGGAGGACAGGGGGCACCAGGGGATGGCTACACCTTC
CASSLGGQGAPGDGYTF
>TRBV4-1|TRBJ2-7|TRBD2|NA|14
TGCGCCAGCAGCCAAGGAGCGGGGCTCGGCGAGCAGTACTTC
CASSQGAGLGEQYF
>TRBV6-6|TRBJ1-1|NA|NA|16
TGTGCCAGCAGTCGTGGACTGGCCCTAATGAACACTGAAGCTTTCTTT
CASSRGLALMNTEAFF
>TRBV28|TRBJ1-4|TRBD1|NA|14
TGTGCCAGCAGTTCATTCACAGGGGGTGAAAAACTGTTTTTT
CASSSFTGGEKLFF
>TRBV7-8|TRBJ2-3|TRBD2|once|17
TGTGCCAGCAGCCAGCGATGGATACTAGCGGGAGGAGATACGCAGTATTTT
CASSQRWILAGGDTQYF
>TRBV12-3/TRBV12-4|TRBJ2-3|NA|NA|11
TGTGCCAGCACCCCTGTAGAGACGCAGTATTTT
CASTPVETQYF
>TRBV4-1|TRBJ2-7|NA|once|16
TGCGCCAGCAGCCTACGTCTCGAAGACTCTTACTACGAGCAGTACTTC
CASSLRLEDSYYEQYF
>TRBV5-1|TRBJ2-5|TRBD1|NA|15
TGCGCCAGCAGCTTGAGTCAGGGGGCACGAGAGACCCAGTACTTC
CASSLSQGARETQYF
>TRBV7-9|TRBJ2-2|NA|few|16
TGTGCCAGCAGCACCCTCGGGGGGCTCGGGACCGGGGAGCTGTTTTTT
CASSTLGGLGTGELFF
>TRBV4-1|TRBJ2-2|TRBD2|few|18
TGCGCCAGCAGCCAAGGGCTATGGGGGGGACTAGCAACCGGGGAGCTGTTTTTT
CASSQGLWGGLATGELFF
>TRBV9|TRBJ2-5|NA|NA|16
TGTGCCAGCAGCGTAGGGTTGGGGGCGCCTAAAGAGACCCAGTACTTC
CASSVGLGAPKETQYF
>TRBV6-4|TRBJ1-6|NA|NA|17
TGTGCCAGCCGTAGGACAGCACAAAGCTCCTATAATTCACCCCTCCACTTT
CASRRTAQSSYNSPLHF
>TRBV18|TRBJ2-1|TRBD2|few|15
TGTGCCAGCTCACCCGCTAGCGGGAGAGTCAATGAGCAGTTCTTC
CASSPASGRVNEQFF
>TRBV19|TRBJ2-2|NA|few|14
TGTGCCAGTCGTCCTCTAATGGACACCGGGGAGCTGTTTTTT
CASRPLMDTGELFF
>TRBV15|TRBJ1-1|NA|once|15
TGTGCCACCAGCAGAGGCGGGGGGGCCAACACTGAAGCTTTCTTT
CATSRGGGANTEAFF